Listed here are 3 T cell receptor beta chains from one sample, sequenced in a study of PD-1 blockade in classical Hodgkin lymphoma. The table came from immunoSEQ multiplex PCR; TCRdb's copy has only in-frame clones and leaves some out. Among 17,000 or so clones listed, roughly 86% were seen once. Time point reported: newly diagnosed, previously untreated cHL patient sample. The specimen was peripheral blood mononuclear cells (PBMCs). The receptors here all came from a human donor with classical Hodgkin lymphoma.

The chain has TRBV28 and TRBJ1-2; D not certain. Germline CDR1 is MDHEN and CDR2 is SYDVKM. Trimming stripped 2 bases from V and 13 bases from J, with 14 bases between. The CDR3 loop spans 12 amino acids. The CDR3, as DNA: TGTGCCAGCAGTTTAGTTGGGCAGGCGAGCACCTTC. Its protein product is CASSLVGQASTF.

V usage is TRBV4-2 and J usage is TRBJ2-7; 13 nucleotides agree with TRBD2. The J segment lost 2 bases and the V segment lost 0 bases, leaving 7 bases of the junction unmatched. The CDR3 loop spans 18 amino acids. Germline assignment: CDR1 LGHNA and CDR2 YNFKEQ. The CDR3 sequence is CASSQDRLAGGNAYEQYF. The CDR3 DNA follows: TGTGCCAGCAGCCAAGACCGACTAGCGGGAGGCAATGCCTACGAGCAGTACTTC.

The rearrangement joins TRBV2 to TRBJ2-3, with 14 bases fitting TRBD2. Germline V CDR1 and CDR2: SNHLY, FYNNEI. CDR3 length equals 16 residues. V lost 4 bases to trimming and J lost 1 base; unmatched junction nucleotides: 1. The CDR3 sequence is CASSGGLAGGTDTQYF. CDR3 nucleotide sequence: TGTGCCAGCAGTGGGGGACTAGCGGGAGGCACAGATACGCAGTATTTT.